This T cell receptor (beta chain) comes out of a study of PD-L1 blockade in urothelial cancer. Overall study: The authors examined blood 3 weeks (second dose) and 6 weeks after treatment start.

The CDR3 runs 14 residues. The junction had 6 bases not matched to a gene; V was cut back by 7 bases and J by 7 bases. Germline V lookup: CDR1 MDHEN, CDR2 SYDVKM. Assay: immunoSEQ multiplex PCR; the TCRdb copy retains only in-frame clones and omits some. The data show about 100,000 clones, 90% to 95% seen once. The specimen comprised PBMCs, sampled around atezolizumab (anti-PD-L1) treatment. The origin of this receptor is a woman of 80 years or more with urothelial cancer. The rearrangement links TRBV28 to TRBJ2-1; 11 nucleotides align to TRBD2. The CDR3 nucleotides read TGTGCCAGCACACTAGCGGGAGTCGGTAATGAGCAGTTCTTC. It specifies CASTLAGVGNEQFF.